This is a list of T cell receptor beta chains from one sample in a study of shared clonotypes between healthy human individuals. The data were produced by immunoSEQ multiplex PCR, yet TCRdb's version contains in-frame clones alone and is incomplete. The top ten clones hold roughly 0.55% of a sample with under 1,100,000 clones, 75% to 80% of them seen once. The sample comprised memory CD4+ T cells from PBMCs. These receptors originate from a man between 18 and 29 years old in good health. Some clones in this sample may be carry-over from other donors' samples. Both conserved end residues are part of each CDR3. The D gene is left open where the match is weak. Clone sizes are given selectively: once, few, many, or a class where the clone is expanded.

D: NA; J: TRBJ1-3; size: NA; V: TRBV14; DNA: TGTGCCAGCTCCACCGGAAACACCATATATTTT; CDR3: CASSTGNTIYF
D: TRBD1; J: TRBJ2-1; size: NA; V: TRBV5-1; DNA: TGCGCCAGCAGCTTAACGACAGGGAATGAGCAGTTCTTC; CDR3: CASSLTTGNEQFF
D: NA; J: TRBJ1-4; size: NA; V: TRBV7-8; DNA: TGTGCCAGCAGCTTAAGAGGGGCAACTAATGAAAAACTGTTTTTT; CDR3: CASSLRGATNEKLFF
D: NA; J: TRBJ1-1; size: NA; V: TRBV6-5; DNA: TGTGCCAGCAGCTCCTTATGGAACACTGAAGCTTTCTTT; CDR3: CASSSLWNTEAFF
D: NA; J: TRBJ1-1; size: NA; V: TRBV7-2; DNA: TGTGCCAGCAGCCCTCTTGGGGTGGGTTACACTGAAGCTTTCTTT; CDR3: CASSPLGVGYTEAFF
D: NA; J: TRBJ1-1; size: NA; V: TRBV5-1; DNA: TGCGCCAGCAGCTTGGGTGGAGGGTTTCGGACTGAAGCTTTCTTT; CDR3: CASSLGGGFRTEAFF
D: NA; J: TRBJ2-2; size: NA; V: TRBV5-1; DNA: TGCGCCAGCAGCTTCGACACAAACACCGGGGAGCTGTTTTTT; CDR3: CASSFDTNTGELFF
D: NA; J: TRBJ1-1; size: few; V: TRBV20-1; DNA: TGCAGTGCAGTTGAAGCTTTCTTT; CDR3: CSAVEAFF
D: TRBD1; J: TRBJ2-2; size: once; V: TRBV6-5; DNA: TGTGCCAGCACCAGCCGGACAGGGGGTTTCGGGGAGCTGTTTTTT; CDR3: CASTSRTGGFGELFF
D: NA; J: TRBJ2-1; size: NA; V: TRBV28; DNA: TGTGCCAGCAGTGTCTTAGACGAAGGTCTTGTCGATGAGCAGTTCTTC; CDR3: CASSVLDEGLVDEQFF
D: NA; J: TRBJ2-1; size: NA; V: TRBV5-1; DNA: TGCGCCAGCAGCTTGGGAGTCGACCTGGACAATGAGCAGTTCTTC; CDR3: CASSLGVDLDNEQFF
D: TRBD1; J: TRBJ1-1; size: NA; V: TRBV28; DNA: TGTGCCAGCAGCCAAGACAGGGGTCTCGGTGAAGCTTTCTTT; CDR3: CASSQDRGLGEAFF
D: NA; J: TRBJ1-4; size: few; V: TRBV7-9; DNA: TGTGCCAGCAGCTTATACGTGGAGGGGGAAATGTTTTTT; CDR3: CASSLYVEGEMFF
D: NA; J: TRBJ1-5; size: once; V: TRBV2; DNA: TGTGCCAGCAGCAGACAGCCTAATCAGCCCCAGCATTTT; CDR3: CASSRQPNQPQHF
D: NA; J: TRBJ2-7; size: NA; V: TRBV7-2; DNA: TGTGCCAGCACCCGGAGCGGTTCCTACGAGCAGTACTTC; CDR3: CASTRSGSYEQYF
D: NA; J: TRBJ2-5; size: NA; V: TRBV7-8; DNA: TGTGCCACTAGGGGCAGGGGACCACAAGAGACCCAGTACTTC; CDR3: CATRGRGPQETQYF
D: TRBD1; J: TRBJ1-2; size: NA; V: TRBV6-5; DNA: TGTGCCAGCAGTGACTCTACAGGGGGCTATGGCTACACCTTC; CDR3: CASSDSTGGYGYTF
D: NA; J: TRBJ2-1; size: NA; V: TRBV28; DNA: TGTGCCAGCAGTTTAAGCGGCTCCTACAATGAGCAGTTCTTC; CDR3: CASSLSGSYNEQFF
D: NA; J: TRBJ2-7; size: once; V: TRBV28; DNA: TGTGCCAGCAGTTTTGGAACCTACGAGCAGTACTTC; CDR3: CASSFGTYEQYF
D: NA; J: TRBJ2-2; size: once; V: TRBV29-1; DNA: TGCAGCGTAGGAAACGGCGGGGAGCTGTTTTTT; CDR3: CSVGNGGELFF
D: NA; J: TRBJ2-1; size: NA; V: TRBV5-4; DNA: TGTGCCAGCAGCCGGGCCGGGAACCCCTACAATGAGCAGTTCTTC; CDR3: CASSRAGNPYNEQFF
D: NA; J: TRBJ1-5; size: NA; V: TRBV7-2; DNA: TGTGCCAGCAGCTTCGACAGCCAGCCCCAGCATTTT; CDR3: CASSFDSQPQHF
D: TRBD2; J: TRBJ2-1; size: once; V: TRBV7-4; DNA: TGCGCCAGCAGTGAGATTGGACTAGTATTTCGGAATGAGCAGTTCTTC; CDR3: CASSEIGLVFRNEQFF
D: NA; J: TRBJ1-5; size: NA; V: TRBV19; DNA: TGTGCCAGTAGTCCCTCCTGGGGGAGCAATCAGCCCCAGCATTTT; CDR3: CASSPSWGSNQPQHF
D: NA; J: TRBJ1-5; size: NA; V: TRBV7-2; DNA: TGTGCCAGCAGCTTAGCGGGGTGGGGGAGCAATCAGCCCCAGCATTTT; CDR3: CASSLAGWGSNQPQHF
D: NA; J: TRBJ1-2; size: NA; V: TRBV6-5; DNA: TGTGCCAGCAGCAACGGGGGGTTGGGAGGCTACACCTTC; CDR3: CASSNGGLGGYTF
D: NA; J: TRBJ1-5; size: NA; V: TRBV7-9; DNA: TGTGCCAGCACCCGGGGGGAGGGATCCAGCAATCAGCCCCAGCATTTT; CDR3: CASTRGEGSSNQPQHF
D: NA; J: TRBJ2-1; size: few; V: TRBV9; DNA: TGTGCCAGCAGCCCCCCGGGACGGAACAATGAGCAGTTCTTC; CDR3: CASSPPGRNNEQFF
D: NA; J: TRBJ2-1; size: NA; V: TRBV27; DNA: TGTGCCAGCAGTTTAAGGGGCCACAATGAGCAGTTCTTC; CDR3: CASSLRGHNEQFF
D: NA; J: TRBJ2-2; size: NA; V: TRBV5-1; DNA: TGCGCCAGCAGCCATTCAGGGGCCGGGGAGCTGTTTTTT; CDR3: CASSHSGAGELFF
D: NA; J: TRBJ2-2; size: NA; V: TRBV2; DNA: TGTGCCAGCAGTGGTACGGCCGGGGAGCTGTTTTTT; CDR3: CASSGTAGELFF
D: NA; J: TRBJ2-1; size: once; V: TRBV20-1; DNA: TGCAGTGCAGCGCGGTATGGTGAGCAGTTCTTC; CDR3: CSAARYGEQFF
D: TRBD1; J: TRBJ1-2; size: NA; V: TRBV19; DNA: TGTGCCAGTAGTCGGACGGCGACAGGGCTTAACTATGGCTACACCTTC; CDR3: CASSRTATGLNYGYTF
D: NA; J: TRBJ2-5; size: NA; V: TRBV15; DNA: TGTGCCACCAGCAGACTAAACGGGGGAAAGACAGAGACCCAGTACTTC; CDR3: CATSRLNGGKTETQYF
D: NA; J: TRBJ2-5; size: NA; V: TRBV11-2; DNA: TGTGCCAGCAGCTTATTCCCGGAAGAGACCCAGTACTTC; CDR3: CASSLFPEETQYF
D: TRBD2; J: TRBJ2-3; size: NA; V: TRBV6-1; DNA: TGTGCCAGCAGTTTAGCGGGAGGACCAGATACGCAGTATTTT; CDR3: CASSLAGGPDTQYF